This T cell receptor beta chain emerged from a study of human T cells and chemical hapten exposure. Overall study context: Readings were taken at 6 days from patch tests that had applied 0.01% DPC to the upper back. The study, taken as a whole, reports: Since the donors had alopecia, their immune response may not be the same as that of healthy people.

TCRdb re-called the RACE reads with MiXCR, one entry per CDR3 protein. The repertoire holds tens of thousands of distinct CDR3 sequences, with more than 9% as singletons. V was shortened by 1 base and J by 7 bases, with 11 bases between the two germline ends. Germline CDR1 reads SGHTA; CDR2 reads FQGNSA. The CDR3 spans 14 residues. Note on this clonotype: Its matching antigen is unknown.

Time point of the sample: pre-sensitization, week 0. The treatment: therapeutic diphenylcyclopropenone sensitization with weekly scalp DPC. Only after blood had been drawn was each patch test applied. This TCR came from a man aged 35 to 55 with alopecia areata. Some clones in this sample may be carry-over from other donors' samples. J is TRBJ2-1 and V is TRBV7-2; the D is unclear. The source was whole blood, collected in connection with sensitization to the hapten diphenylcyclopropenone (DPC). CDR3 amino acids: CASSLGPTGNEQFF. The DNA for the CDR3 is TGTGCCAGCAGCTTAGGGCCCACGGGTAATGAGCAGTTCTTC.